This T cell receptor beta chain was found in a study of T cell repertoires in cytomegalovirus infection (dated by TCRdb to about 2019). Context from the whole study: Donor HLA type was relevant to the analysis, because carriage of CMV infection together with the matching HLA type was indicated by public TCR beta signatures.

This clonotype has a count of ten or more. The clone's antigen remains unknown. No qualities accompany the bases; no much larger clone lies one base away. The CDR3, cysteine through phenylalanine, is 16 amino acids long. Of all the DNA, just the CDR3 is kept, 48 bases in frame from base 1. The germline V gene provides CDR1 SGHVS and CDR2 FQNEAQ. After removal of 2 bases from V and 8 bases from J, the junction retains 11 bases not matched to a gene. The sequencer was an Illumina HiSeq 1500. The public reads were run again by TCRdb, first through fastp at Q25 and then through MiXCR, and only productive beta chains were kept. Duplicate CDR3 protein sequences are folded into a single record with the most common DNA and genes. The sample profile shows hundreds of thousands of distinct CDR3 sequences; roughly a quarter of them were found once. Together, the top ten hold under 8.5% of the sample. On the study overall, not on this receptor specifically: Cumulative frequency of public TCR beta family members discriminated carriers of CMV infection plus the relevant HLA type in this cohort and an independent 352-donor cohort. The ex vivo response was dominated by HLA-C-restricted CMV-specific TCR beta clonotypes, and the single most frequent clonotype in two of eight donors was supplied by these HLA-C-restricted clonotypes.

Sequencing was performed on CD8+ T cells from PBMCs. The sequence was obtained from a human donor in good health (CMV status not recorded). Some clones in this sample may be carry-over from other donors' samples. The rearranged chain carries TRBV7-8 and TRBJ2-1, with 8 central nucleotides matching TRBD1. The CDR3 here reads CASSLFSGQGVHEQFF. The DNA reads TGTGCCAGCAGCTTATTCTCTGGACAGGGAGTCCATGAGCAGTTCTTC.